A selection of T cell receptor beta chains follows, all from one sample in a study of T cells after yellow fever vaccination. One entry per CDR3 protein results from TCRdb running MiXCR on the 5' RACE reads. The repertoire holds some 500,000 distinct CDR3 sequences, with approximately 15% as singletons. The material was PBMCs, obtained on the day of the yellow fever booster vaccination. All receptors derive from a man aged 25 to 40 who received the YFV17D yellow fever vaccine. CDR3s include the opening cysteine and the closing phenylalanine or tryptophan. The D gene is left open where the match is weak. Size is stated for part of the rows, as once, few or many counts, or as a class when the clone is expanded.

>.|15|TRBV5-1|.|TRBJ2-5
CASRPAGGRLETQYF
TGCGCCAGCAGGCCTGCCGGGGGGCGCTTGGAGACCCAGTACTTC
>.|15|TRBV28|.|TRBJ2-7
CASSSVAPSSYEQYF
TGTGCCAGCAGCTCCGTTGCACCAAGCTCCTACGAGCAGTACTTC
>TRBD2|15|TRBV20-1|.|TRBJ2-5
CSAKRRLARQETQYF
TGCAGTGCCAAACGCCGACTAGCAAGGCAAGAGACCCAGTACTTC
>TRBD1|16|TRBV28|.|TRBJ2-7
CASSLGQVFPIYEQYF
TGTGCCAGCAGTTTAGGACAGGTCTTCCCGATCTACGAGCAGTACTTC
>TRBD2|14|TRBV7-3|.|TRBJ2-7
CASSASGGEGEQYF
TGTGCCAGCAGCGCTAGCGGGGGGGAAGGCGAGCAGTACTTC
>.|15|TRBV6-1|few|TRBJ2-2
CASSPPTANTGELFF
TGTGCCAGCAGTCCCCCGACCGCGAACACCGGGGAGCTGTTTTTT
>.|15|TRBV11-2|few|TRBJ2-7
CASSLVERQAYEQYF
TGTGCCAGCAGCTTAGTAGAGAGACAGGCCTACGAGCAGTACTTC
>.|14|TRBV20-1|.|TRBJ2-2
CSAMYQRGTGELFF
TGCAGTGCTATGTACCAACGGGGAACCGGGGAGCTGTTTTTT
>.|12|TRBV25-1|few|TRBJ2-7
CASSEWEGEQYF
TGTGCCAGCAGTGAATGGGAAGGCGAGCAGTACTTC
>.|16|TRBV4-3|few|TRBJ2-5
CASSQDRRGAGETQYF
TGCGCCAGCAGCCAGGATCGGAGGGGCGCGGGAGAGACCCAGTACTTC